This T cell receptor (beta chain) was identified during a study of blood T cell repertoires in COVID-19. Study-wide context: PBMCs, B-cell-depleted T cells, or T cells were the source of the cDNA or gDNA that made up the material.

Original methodology: Estimates of nucleated cell counts were drawn from the amplification of reference gene primers. Here immunoSEQ multiplex PCR was the method, and the copy in TCRdb shows in-frame clones only, minus some. V, J and clone size reflect that table, while D and trimming were determined from the DNA. The sample holds more than 50,000 clones, less than 85% seen once. The length of the CDR3 is 13 residues. V was shortened by 6 bases and J by 8 bases, with 16 bases between the two germline ends. Germline CDR1 is MNHNY and CDR2 is SVGAGI (reference sequence). The sequence derives from a woman aged 65 to 85 with acute or convalescent COVID-19. The chain couples TRBV6-6 to TRBJ1-2, with D possibly matching TRBD1 (6 bases). Sequenced material: peripheral blood. The CDR3 spells CASRREGGGGYTF. CDR3 nucleotides: TGTGCCAGCAGAAGGGAGGGGGGCGGCGGCTACACCTTC.